This T cell receptor beta chain comes out of a study of blood T cell repertoires in COVID-19. Overall study context: Samples representing acute and convalescent COVID-19 were sourced from the United States, Italy and Spain.

Per the original methods: Nucleated cell counts were estimated from reference gene primer amplification. The protocol was immunoSEQ multiplex PCR, while the TCRdb copy is restricted to in-frame clones and leaves out a portion. The V and J calls and clone size were taken over from that table, and D and trimming were inferred from the DNA. In the table there are 150,000 or so clones, approximately 85% of which are singletons. The CDR3 covers 15 residues. CDR1 is LGHDT, CDR2 YNNKEL, per germline (reference sequence). The V segment lost 8 bases and the J segment 4 bases; nucleotides outside the gene matches: 10. The Seattle patients, enrolled during active infection, were followed longitudinally.

Sample: peripheral blood. This sequence originates from an older woman with COVID-19, enrolled during active disease. This sequence joins TRBV3-1 (or the pseudogene TRBV3-2) and TRBJ2-1; 8 nucleotides match TRBD1. The CDR3 loop is CASSPGTGTYNEQFF. The CDR3 DNA is TGTGCCAGCTCCCCCGGGACAGGTACTTACAATGAGCAGTTCTTC.